The clone carrying this T cell receptor (beta chain) was seen ten or more times. The antigen remains undetermined. Just one base apart from a much larger clone, this may be a read error. These data come from a study of blood T cells in healthy people across ages. Study-wide results and limits: Relative to aged donors, long-lived donors carried more naive CD4+ cells and displayed higher diversity.

The CDR3 length is 14 residues. Germline V gene lookup returns CDR1 MNHEY and CDR2 SVGAGI. Trimming pared 6 bases from V and 2 bases from J, leaving 14 bases between. A sample-barcoded 5' primer and a J-beta primer mix were used in a second PCR of roughly 6 to 12 cycles. Each cDNA was tagged by a template-switch adaptor containing 12 random nucleotides. TCRdb used MiXCR to reprocess the 5' RACE reads, holding one entry per CDR3 protein. In the table there are hundreds of thousands of distinct CDR3 sequences, roughly 26% of which are singletons. The sample comprised blood. The chain has TRBV6-5 and TRBJ2-7; possibly TRBD1 or TRBD2 for D (7 bases each). The clonotype comes from an elderly woman in good health. The CDR3 DNA follows: TGTGCCAGCAGCAGGGGGGGGTACACCTACGAGCAGTACTTC. Translating it yields CASSRGGYTYEQYF.